A selection of T cell receptor beta chains follows, all from one sample in a study of T cells in Graves' hyperthyroidism and ophthalmopathy. In TCRdb, the multiplex PCR reads were re-called with MiXCR into one record per CDR3 protein. The sample has a few hundred thousand distinct CDR3 sequences; approximately 15% are singletons. Input material: blood. The receptors stem from a woman younger than 30 with Graves' hyperthyroidism. Both conserved end residues are part of each CDR3. The D gene is left open where the match is weak. Rows give clone size only sometimes, using once, few, many, or a class for an expanded clone.

J | V | size | D | DNA | CDR3
TRBJ1-5 | TRBV20-1 | - | - | TGCAGTGCTATTTCAGGCAATCAGCCCCAGCATTTT | CSAISGNQPQHF
TRBJ2-1 | TRBV5-1 | many | TRBD2 | TGCGCCAGCAGCGGGGTGATTGGAACCGGGACTAGCGGGAGTATCTCCTACAATGAGCAGTTCTTC | CASSGVIGTGTSGSISYNEQFF
TRBJ2-1 | TRBV6-2/TRBV6-3 | many | TRBD2 | TGTGCCAGCAGTTATAAGGAGAAGGGGAGCGGGAGCTCCTACAATGAGCAGTTCTTC | CASSYKEKGSGSSYNEQFF
TRBJ2-5 | TRBV2 | many | - | TGTGCCAGCAGTGAAGCGCAGGGACTCACGGCGGTGCAAGAGACCCAGTACTTC | CASSEAQGLTAVQETQYF
TRBJ1-5 | TRBV7-9 | - | TRBD1 | TGTGCCAGCAGCCTGGGACAGGGGAATAGCAATCAGCCCCAGCATTTT | CASSLGQGNSNQPQHF
TRBJ2-3 | TRBV6-1 | few | TRBD2 | TGTGCCAGCAGTGACTCGGCTAGCGGGAGCACAGATACGCAGTATTTT | CASSDSASGSTDTQYF
TRBJ2-7 | TRBV28 | many | TRBD2 | TGTGCCAGCAGCTCCGGGACTATTCTCTACGAGCAGTACTTC | CASSSGTILYEQYF
TRBJ1-6 | TRBV6-1 | - | - | TGTGCCAGCAGTGAAGGAGCACCGACGAGCGGTTCACCCCTCCACTTT | CASSEGAPTSGSPLHF
TRBJ1-1 | TRBV14 | many | - | TGTGCCAGCAGCTACGACAGGAACACTGAAGCTTTCTTT | CASSYDRNTEAFF
TRBJ2-2 | TRBV29-1 | many | - | TGCAGCGTTGATGGCAGGGAGGACACCGGGGAGCTGTTTTTT | CSVDGREDTGELFF
TRBJ2-1 | TRBV6-1 | many | TRBD2 | TGTGCCAGCAGTGAGCTAGCGGGAGCTTACAATGAGCAGTTCTTC | CASSELAGAYNEQFF
TRBJ1-1 | TRBV6-1 | many | - | TGTGCCAGCAGTAGAGCTGGGGCTGAAGCTTTCTTT | CASSRAGAEAFF
TRBJ2-1 | TRBV2 | many | TRBD2 | TGTGCCAGCAGGACCGGACTAGCGGGAGGCCCAACGCAGTTCTTC | CASRTGLAGGPTQFF
TRBJ1-4 | TRBV7-8 | - | TRBD1 | TGTGCCAGCAGCTTAGCGAGTGGAGACAGGGGGCGAGCCCTTCCGGGGCTCAATGAAAAACTGTTTTTT | CASSLASGDRGRALPGLNEKLFF
TRBJ2-1 | TRBV12-3/TRBV12-4 | many | - | TGTGCCAGCAGTTGGACGGCCTCCTACAATGAGCAGTTCTTC | CASSWTASYNEQFF
TRBJ2-5 | TRBV12-3/TRBV12-4 | many | TRBD2 | TGTGCCAGCAACACGGCGGGAGGGCCGCGGGAGACCCAGTACTTC | CASNTAGGPRETQYF